This TCR beta chain emerged from a study of radiation and T cells in renal cell carcinoma. Whole-study results and caveats: From baseline, blood top tumor clonotypes peaked at 2 weeks post-radiation. Pretreatment tumor biopsies were lacking, so baseline clonotypes are unknown.

TCRdb keeps only in-frame clones here, not all; method: immunoSEQ multiplex PCR. The data show about 43,000 clones, with 65% to 85% seen just once and 25% to 30% held by the top ten. With regard to this clone: Its target is unknown.

Noted time point: blood 4 weeks post-SBRT, at nephrectomy. This sample's treatment: 15 Gy SBRT to primary tumor, nephrectomy 4 weeks later. Nephrectomy followed 15 Gy stereotactic body radiation by 4 weeks. After SBRT, blood was collected at 2 and 4 weeks, plus baseline. The sample was blood, taken from a patient whose treatment included radiotherapy and nephrectomy. The receptor comes from a woman aged 70 to 79 with renal cell carcinoma.

CDR3 coding DNA: TGTGCCAGCAGTCTCGGGACAGGAACCAACGAGCAGTACTTC. This encodes CASSLGTGTNEQYF. The rearrangement links TRBV7-9 to TRBJ2-7, with TRBD1 matching over 8 bases. From germline, CDR1 is SEHNR and CDR2 FQNEAQ (reference sequence). The CDR3 contains 14 residues. The J segment lost 5 bases and the V segment lost 6 bases, leaving 9 bases of the junction unmatched.